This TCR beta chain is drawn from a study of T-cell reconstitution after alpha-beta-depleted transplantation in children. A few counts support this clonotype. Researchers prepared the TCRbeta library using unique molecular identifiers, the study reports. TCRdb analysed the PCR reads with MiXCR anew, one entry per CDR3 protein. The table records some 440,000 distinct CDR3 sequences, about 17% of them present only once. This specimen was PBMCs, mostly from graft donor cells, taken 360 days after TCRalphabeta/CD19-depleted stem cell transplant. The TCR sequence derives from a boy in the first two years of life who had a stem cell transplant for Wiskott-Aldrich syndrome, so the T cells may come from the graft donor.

CDR3 bases: TGTGCCAGCAGCTTATCCCTAGAGCCCTACGAGCAGTACTTC. It is translated as CASSLSLEPYEQYF. The genes are TRBV11-3 and TRBJ2-7; no clear D gene. Germline CDR1 reads SGHNT; CDR2 reads YENEEA. The V end lost 2 bases, the J end lost 2 bases, and 10 bases lay between the germline ends. This CDR3 region has 14 residues.